This paragraph reports one T cell receptor (beta chain). The antigen is undetermined. The patients had HPV-negative, locally advanced oral cavity squamous cell carcinoma. The data were taken from a study of neoadjuvant anti-PD-1 for oral cavity cancer. Looking at the study overall: Around day 43, patients without progression received a fourth nivolumab dose before surgery.

Study-wide results and limits: After neoadjuvant nivolumab, PBMC T cell clonality was significantly higher in non-responders than responders.

Six replicates per PBMC sample, mostly from roughly 450 ng of genomic DNA. Using immunoSEQ multiplex PCR, the repertoire was profiled, and TCRdb retains in-frame clones only, with some absent. Here the sample spans some 6,700 clones, 55% to 75% being singletons. This TCR derives from a person aged 35-79 years with oral cavity squamous cell carcinoma. Sequenced here: PBMCs, sampled before nivolumab (anti-PD-1) treatment.

The CDR3 DNA reads TGCGCCAGCAGCTTGGGGAGGGAGGCTCTGAATGAAAAACTGTTTTTT. Residues: CASSLGREALNEKLFF. The chain couples TRBV5-1 to TRBJ1-4; D gene ambiguous. V shed 0 bases and J shed 5 bases, with 14 bases lying between them. Germline V gives CDR1 SGHRS, CDR2 YFSETQ. This CDR3 is 16 amino acids long.